The T cell receptor (beta chain) described here comes from a study of shared clonotypes between healthy human individuals. Across the study: Aged between 18 and 49, the donors were a couple of women and three men. General observations from the study: The sharing of about 5.3% of naive CD4 clonotypes was seen across several donors.

The CDR3 extends over 15 amino acids. The germline V gene has CDR1 SGHRS and CDR2 YFSETQ. V was pared by 4 bases and J by 4 bases, with 17 bases between. As to this clone: What it binds is not known.

TCRdb's copy holds only in-frame clones and misses some; the assay was immunoSEQ multiplex PCR. The table lists about 1.1 million clones, approximately 80% of them singletons. This clonotype was obtained from a man between 18 and 29 years old in good health. Some clones in this sample may be carry-over from other donors' samples. The J gene is TRBJ1-1, the V gene TRBV5-1; tentatively, D is TRBD1 (6 bases). The sequenced sample consisted of memory CD4+ T cells from PBMCs. Documented subset: CD45RA-negative fraction. DNA for the CDR3: TGCGCCAGCAGCGCGGACAGAATAGGAGGCACTGAAGCTTTCTTT. This gives the protein CASSADRIGGTEAFF. Looking up the rest from reference TRBV5-1 and TRBJ1-1 gives the full variable domain: KAGVTQTPRYLIKTRGQQVTLSCSPISGHRSVSWYQQTPGQGLQFLFEYFSETQRNKGNFPGRFSGRQFSNSRSEMNVSTLELGDSALYLCASSADRIGGTEAFFGQGTRLTVV.